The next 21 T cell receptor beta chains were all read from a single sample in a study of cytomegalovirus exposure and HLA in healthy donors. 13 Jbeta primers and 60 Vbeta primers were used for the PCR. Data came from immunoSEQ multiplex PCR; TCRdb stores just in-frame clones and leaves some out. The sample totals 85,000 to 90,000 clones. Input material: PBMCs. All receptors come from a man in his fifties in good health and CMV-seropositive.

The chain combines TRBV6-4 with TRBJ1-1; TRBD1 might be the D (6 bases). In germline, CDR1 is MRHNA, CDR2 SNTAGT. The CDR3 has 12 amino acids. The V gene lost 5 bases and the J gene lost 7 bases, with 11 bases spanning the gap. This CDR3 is CASSRGAGEAFF. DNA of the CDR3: TGTGCCAGCAGTCGGGGGGCTGGTGAAGCTTTCTTT.

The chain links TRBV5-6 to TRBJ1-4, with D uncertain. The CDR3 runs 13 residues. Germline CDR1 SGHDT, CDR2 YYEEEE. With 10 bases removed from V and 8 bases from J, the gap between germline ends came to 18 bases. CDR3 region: CASEGGVGEKLFF. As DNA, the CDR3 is TGTGCCTCCGAAGGTGGAGTCGGGGAAAAACTGTTTTTT.

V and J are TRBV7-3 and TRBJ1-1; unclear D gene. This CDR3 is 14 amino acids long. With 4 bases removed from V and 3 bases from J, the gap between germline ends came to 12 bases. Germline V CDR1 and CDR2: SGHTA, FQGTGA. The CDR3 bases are TGTGCCAGCAGCTCTAATGCCTTTGACACTGAAGCTTTCTTT. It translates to CASSSNAFDTEAFF.

CDR3 sequence: CASSPQGRDTGELFF. CDR3 in DNA: TGTGCCAGCTCACCACAGGGCAGGGACACCGGGGAGCTGTTTTTT. V usage is TRBV18 and J usage is TRBJ2-2; the D gene is possibly TRBD1 (5 bases). The CDR3 has 15 residues. The germline gives CDR1 KGHSH, CDR2 LQKENI. The germline V and J ends were trimmed by 1 base and 3 bases, with 9 bases remaining between them.

This CDR3 reads CAISAVGGTGSDTQYF. The CDR3 DNA follows: TGTGCCATCAGTGCCGTTGGAGGGACAGGGTCAGATACGCAGTATTTT. The V call is TRBV10-3, the J call TRBJ2-3; 9 bases are a match to TRBD1. Germline-derived CDR1 and CDR2 are ENHRY and SYGVKD. The ends lost 4 bases at V and 4 bases at J; junction bases unmatched: 9. The CDR3 sequence is 16 residues long.

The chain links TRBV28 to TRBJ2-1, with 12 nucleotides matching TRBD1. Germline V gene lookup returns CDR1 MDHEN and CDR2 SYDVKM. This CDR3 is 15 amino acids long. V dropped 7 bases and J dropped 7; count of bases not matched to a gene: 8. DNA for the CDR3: TGTGCCAGCACCCTAGGGGGACAGGGGGCGAATGAGCAGTTCTTC. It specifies CASTLGGQGANEQFF.

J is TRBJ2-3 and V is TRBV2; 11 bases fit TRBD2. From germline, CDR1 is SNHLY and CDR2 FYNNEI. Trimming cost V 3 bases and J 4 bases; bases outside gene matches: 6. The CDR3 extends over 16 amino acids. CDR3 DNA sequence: TGTGCCAGCAGTGAGTCGGTAGCGGGAGGGGCAGATACGCAGTATTTT. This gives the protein CASSESVAGGADTQYF.

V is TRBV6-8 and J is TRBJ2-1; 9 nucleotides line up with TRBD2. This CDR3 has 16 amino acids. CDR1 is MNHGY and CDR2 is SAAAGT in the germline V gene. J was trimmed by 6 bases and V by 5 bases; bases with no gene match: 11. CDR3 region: CASSPHPSGRINEQFF. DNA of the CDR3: TGTGCCAGCAGTCCTCACCCCAGCGGGAGGATCAATGAGCAGTTCTTC.

CDR3 amino acids: CASSSTGLPKEQFF. For the CDR3, the DNA is TGTGCCAGCAGTAGCACGGGACTCCCAAAGGAGCAGTTCTTC. The chain joins TRBV6-5 to TRBJ2-1, with D tentatively TRBD2 (6 bases). Deletions cut 5 bases from V and 10 bases from J, with 18 bases between. Germline CDR1 MNHEY, CDR2 SVGAGI. The CDR3 has 14 amino acids.

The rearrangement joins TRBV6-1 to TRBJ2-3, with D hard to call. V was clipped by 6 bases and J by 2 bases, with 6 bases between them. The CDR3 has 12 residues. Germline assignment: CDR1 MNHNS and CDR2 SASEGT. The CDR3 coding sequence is TGTGCCAGCAGGAGGCACACAGATACGCAGTATTTT. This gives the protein CASRRHTDTQYF.

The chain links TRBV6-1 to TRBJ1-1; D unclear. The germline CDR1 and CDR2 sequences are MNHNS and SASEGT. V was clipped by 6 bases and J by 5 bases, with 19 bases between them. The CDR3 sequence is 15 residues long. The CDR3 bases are TGTGCCAGCAGCAAGGGCCCGGACGGCGGGACTGAAGCTTTCTTT. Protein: CASSKGPDGGTEAFF.

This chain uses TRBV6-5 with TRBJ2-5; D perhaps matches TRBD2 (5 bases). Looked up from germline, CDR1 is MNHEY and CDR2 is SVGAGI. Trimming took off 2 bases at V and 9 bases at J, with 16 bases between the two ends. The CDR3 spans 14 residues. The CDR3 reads CASSYRLNQGPQYF. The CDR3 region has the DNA TGTGCCAGCAGTTACCGACTAAATCAAGGTCCCCAGTACTTC.

The CDR3 DNA is TGCGCCAGCAGCACGGCCGGGTCCCCCTACGAGCAGTACTTC. Protein: CASSTAGSPYEQYF. This chain joins TRBV5-1 and TRBJ2-7; D unclear. The CDR3 consists of 14 residues. Germline values: CDR1 SGHRS, CDR2 YFSETQ. Trimming stripped 4 bases from V and 2 bases from J, with 13 bases between. Combining the CDR3 with reference TRBV5-1 and TRBJ2-7 gives the whole variable domain KAGVTQTPRYLIKTRGQQVTLSCSPISGHRSVSWYQQTPGQGLQFLFEYFSETQRNKGNFPGRFSGRQFSNSRSEMNVSTLELGDSALYLCASSTAGSPYEQYFGPGTRLTVT.

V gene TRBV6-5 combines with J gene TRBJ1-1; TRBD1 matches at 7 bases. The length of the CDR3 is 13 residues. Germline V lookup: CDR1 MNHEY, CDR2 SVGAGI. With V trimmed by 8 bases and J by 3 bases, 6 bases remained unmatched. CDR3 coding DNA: TGTGCCAGCCAGGGGGTGTTGGACACTGAAGCTTTCTTT. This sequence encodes CASQGVLDTEAFF.

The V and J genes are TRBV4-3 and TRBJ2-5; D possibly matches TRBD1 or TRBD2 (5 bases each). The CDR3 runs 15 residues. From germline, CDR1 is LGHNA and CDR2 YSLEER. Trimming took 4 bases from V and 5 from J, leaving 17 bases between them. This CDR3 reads CASSRDSEGQETQYF. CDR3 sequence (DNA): TGCGCCAGCAGCCGAGACAGTGAGGGTCAGGAGACCCAGTACTTC.

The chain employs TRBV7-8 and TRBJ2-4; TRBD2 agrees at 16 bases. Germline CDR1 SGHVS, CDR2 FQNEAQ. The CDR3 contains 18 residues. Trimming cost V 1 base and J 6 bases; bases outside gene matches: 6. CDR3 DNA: TGTGCCAGCAGCTTAGAGTGGGGACTAGCGGGAGGGTTAAACATTCAGTACTTC. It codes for CASSLEWGLAGGLNIQYF. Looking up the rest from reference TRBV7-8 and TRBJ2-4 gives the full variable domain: GAGVSQSPRYKVAKRGQDVALRCDPISGHVSLFWYQQALGQGPEFLTYFQNEAQLDKSGLPSDRFFAERPEGSVSTLKIQRTQQEDSAVYLCASSLEWGLAGGLNIQYFGAGTRLSVL.

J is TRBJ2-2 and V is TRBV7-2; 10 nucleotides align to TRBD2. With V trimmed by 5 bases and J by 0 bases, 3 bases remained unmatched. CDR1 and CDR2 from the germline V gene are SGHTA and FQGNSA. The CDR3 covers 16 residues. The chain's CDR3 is CASSPGTSANTGELFF. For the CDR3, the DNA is TGTGCCAGCAGCCCCGGGACTAGCGCGAACACCGGGGAGCTGTTTTTT.

The CDR3 sequence is CASSLWGATLGPEAFF. The CDR3 DNA follows: TGTGCCAGCAGCTTATGGGGAGCCACCCTAGGCCCTGAAGCTTTCTTT. The genes are TRBV7-9 and TRBJ1-1; D is unclear. Germline-derived CDR1 and CDR2 are SEHNR and FQNEAQ (reference sequence). Trimming took 2 bases from V and 6 from J, leaving 19 bases between them. The CDR3 totals 16 residues.

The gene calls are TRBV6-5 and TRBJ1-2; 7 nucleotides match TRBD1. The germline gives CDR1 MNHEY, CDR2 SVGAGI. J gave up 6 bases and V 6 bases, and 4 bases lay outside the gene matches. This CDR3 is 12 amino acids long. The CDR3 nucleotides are TGTGCCAGCAGCCAGGGGGGAAATGGCTACACCTTC. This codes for CASSQGGNGYTF.

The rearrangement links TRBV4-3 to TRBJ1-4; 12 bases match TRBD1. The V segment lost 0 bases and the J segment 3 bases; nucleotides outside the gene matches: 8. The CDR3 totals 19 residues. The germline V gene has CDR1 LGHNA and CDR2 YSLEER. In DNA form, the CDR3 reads TGCGCCAGCAGCCAAGAAAGGGACAGGGGGCGTCCAGCTAATGAAAAACTGTTTTTT. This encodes CASSQERDRGRPANEKLFF.

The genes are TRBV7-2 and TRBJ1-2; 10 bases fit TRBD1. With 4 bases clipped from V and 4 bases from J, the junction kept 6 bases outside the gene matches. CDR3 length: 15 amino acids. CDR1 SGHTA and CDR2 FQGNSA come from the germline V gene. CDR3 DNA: TGTGCCAGCAGCTCCCCGGGACAGGGGTCCTATGGCTACACCTTC. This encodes CASSSPGQGSYGYTF.